This T cell receptor beta chain was captured by sequencing in a study of cytomegalovirus exposure and HLA in healthy donors. Study-level points and caveats: Subsequent analysis found a tendency for first-cohort TCR clusters to co-occur within the 120 or so validation repertoires. Three chains linked to CMV were shown in vitro to be specific for CMV antigens. According to reports, the classifier identified cytomegalovirus status with high specificity and sensitivity.

The CDR3 runs to 13 residues. The germline V and J ends were trimmed by 0 bases and 8 bases, with 10 bases remaining between them. Germline assignment: CDR1 LGHNA and CDR2 YSLEER. Profiled with immunoSEQ multiplex PCR; TCRdb holds only in-frame clones, not every one. The sample carries roughly 300,000 clones, about 85% recorded once. A remark on this clone: Antigen: not known.

The donors were in the roughly 110-subject validation cohort; that cohort was separate from the roughly 730-subject first cohort. The clonotype was recovered from a woman aged 25 to 39 in good health and CMV-seropositive. The sequenced sample was PBMCs. V is TRBV4-3 and J is TRBJ1-2; a possible D gene is TRBD1 (6 bases). CDR3 bases: TGCGCCAGCAGCCAAGATACAGGGTTCGGCTACACCTTC. Residues: CASSQDTGFGYTF.